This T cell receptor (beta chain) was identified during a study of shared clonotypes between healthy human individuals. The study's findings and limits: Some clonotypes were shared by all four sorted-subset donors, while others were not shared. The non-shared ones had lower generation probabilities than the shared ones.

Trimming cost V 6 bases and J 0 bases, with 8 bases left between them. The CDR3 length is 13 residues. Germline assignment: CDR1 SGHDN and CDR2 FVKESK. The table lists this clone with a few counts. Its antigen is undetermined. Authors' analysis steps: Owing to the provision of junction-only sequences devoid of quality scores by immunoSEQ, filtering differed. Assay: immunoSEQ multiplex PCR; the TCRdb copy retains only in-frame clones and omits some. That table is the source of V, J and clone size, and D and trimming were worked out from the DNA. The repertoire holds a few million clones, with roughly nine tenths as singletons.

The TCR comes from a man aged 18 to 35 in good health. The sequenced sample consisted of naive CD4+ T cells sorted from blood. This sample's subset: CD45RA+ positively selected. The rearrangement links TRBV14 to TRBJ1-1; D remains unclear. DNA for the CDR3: TGTGCCAGCAGTTCGGGGATGAACACTGAAGCTTTCTTT. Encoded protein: CASSSGMNTEAFF.